Shown below are 10 T cell receptor beta chains from a single sample sequenced in a study of blood T cell repertoires in COVID-19 (TCRdb year 2020). The library was generated by the immunoSEQ multiplex PCR assay. TCRdb took over this immuneACCESS table, retaining in-frame rearrangements with V and J assigned. Such tables are incomplete; in checked studies, under half of the missing clones stem from an unresolved V gene, and the remainder is unexplained. This sample is represented by about 170,000 clones; about nine tenths of them were singletons. The ten largest clones add up to 1.6% of the sample. The sequenced material came from peripheral blood. These receptors were collected from a woman aged 45 to 65 with acute or convalescent COVID-19.

The chain joins TRBV7-2 to TRBJ2-7, with D possibly being TRBD2 (6 bases). The CDR3 totals 15 residues. Between the trimmed V and J ends, which lost 5 bases and 1 base, there was a span of 15 bases. Germline V gives CDR1 SGHTA, CDR2 FQGNSA. DNA of the CDR3: TGTGCCAGCAGCACCCGGCTAGCGAGTTCCTACGAGCAGTACTTC. The encoded protein is CASSTRLASSYEQYF. Drawing the rest from reference TRBV7-2 and TRBJ2-7, the complete variable domain is GAGVSQSPSNKVTEKGKDVELRCDPISGHTALYWYRQSLGQGLEFLIYFQGNSAPDKSGLPSDRFSAERTGGSVSTLTIQRTQQEDSAVYLCASSTRLASSYEQYFGPGTRLTVT.

The chain has TRBV6-5 and TRBJ1-1; the D is unclear. The CDR3 runs 12 residues. Looked up from germline, CDR1 is MNHEY and CDR2 is SVGAGI. Trimming pared 3 bases from V and 11 bases from J, leaving 13 bases between. CDR3 coding DNA: TGTGCCAGCAGTTATCGTGACGGAGTTGCTTTCTTT. Protein sequence: CASSYRDGVAFF.

This sequence joins TRBV9 and TRBJ1-6; D uncertain. The CDR3 runs 15 residues. V shed 3 bases and J shed 7 bases, with 14 bases lying between them. Germline lookup yields CDR1 SGDLS and CDR2 YYNGEE. The CDR3 protein is CASSALRVTNSPLHF. The CDR3 DNA reads TGTGCCAGCAGCGCCCTCCGGGTTACGAATTCACCCCTCCACTTT.

This clone is a singleton in its sample. This sequence joins TRBV5-1 and TRBJ2-5, with D possibly being TRBD2 (6 bases). This CDR3 region has 14 residues. Germline values: CDR1 SGHRS, CDR2 YFSETQ. V lost 5 bases, J lost 4 bases, and 15 bases lay in between. CDR3: CASRLGLPGETQYF. The CDR3 nucleotides read TGCGCCAGCAGGCTGGGACTGCCCGGAGAGACCCAGTACTTC.

This chain uses TRBV4-1 with TRBJ2-7, with TRBD2 matching 8 bases. The CDR3 is 15 residues long. Germline CDR1 and CDR2: MGHRA and YSYEKL. Trimming took 0 bases from V and 3 from J; bases not matched to a gene: 4. The CDR3 nucleotides read TGCGCCAGCAGCCAAGACGGGGGGGAGTACTACGAGCAGTACTTC. This encodes CASSQDGGEYYEQYF.

The rearrangement links TRBV18 to TRBJ1-4; no reliable D call. V lost 6 bases and J lost 6, with 11 bases in between. This CDR3 has 13 amino acids. Germline CDR1 and CDR2: KGHSH and LQKENI. The CDR3: CASSERVDEKLFF. In DNA form, the CDR3 reads TGTGCCAGCTCGGAACGGGTAGATGAAAAACTGTTTTTT.

This sequence joins TRBV24-1 and TRBJ2-5, with 10 positions matching TRBD1. The CDR3 extends over 16 amino acids. Germline V gene lookup returns CDR1 KGHDR and CDR2 SFDVKD. The junction had 9 bases not matched to a gene; V was cut back by 4 bases and J by 5 bases. In DNA form, the CDR3 reads TGTGCCACCAGTGACCGGGACAGGGGCCCCCCCGAGACCCAGTACTTC. The encoded protein is CATSDRDRGPPETQYF.

Comment on this clone: Other DNA sequences within the sample encode an identical CDR3. The chain employs TRBV6-1 and TRBJ1-2; perhaps TRBD1 as D (5 bases). CDR3 length equals 15 residues. The germline CDR1 and CDR2 sequences are MNHNS and SASEGT. V was cut by 0 bases and J by 4 bases, with 12 bases left in between. The CDR3 nucleotides read TGTGCCAGCAGTGAAGCCCAGGGAAGTGGCTATGGCTACACCTTC. This gives the protein CASSEAQGSGYGYTF.

The chain couples TRBV2 to TRBJ1-5; D is undetermined. The germline V gene encodes CDR1 SNHLY and CDR2 FYNNEI. The CDR3 consists of 16 residues. V gave up 2 bases and J gave up 4 bases, with 15 bases separating them. CDR3 DNA: TGTGCCAGCAGTGAAACGGGGAGAGTGTTTAATCAGCCCCAGCATTTT. It encodes CASSETGRVFNQPQHF.

The rearrangement joins TRBV5-1 to TRBJ1-4; tentative D call: TRBD1 (6 bases). The V end lost 4 bases, the J end lost 7 bases, and 14 bases lay between the germline ends. The CDR3 loop spans 14 amino acids. The germline CDR1 and CDR2 sequences are SGHRS and YFSETQ. Written as DNA, the CDR3 is TGCGCCAGCAGCGGAACAGGGCAGGGTGAAAAACTGTTTTTT. As protein: CASSGTGQGEKLFF. The full variable domain, completed using reference TRBV5-1 and TRBJ1-4, is KAGVTQTPRYLIKTRGQQVTLSCSPISGHRSVSWYQQTPGQGLQFLFEYFSETQRNKGNFPGRFSGRQFSNSRSEMNVSTLELGDSALYLCASSGTGQGEKLFFGSGTQLSVL.